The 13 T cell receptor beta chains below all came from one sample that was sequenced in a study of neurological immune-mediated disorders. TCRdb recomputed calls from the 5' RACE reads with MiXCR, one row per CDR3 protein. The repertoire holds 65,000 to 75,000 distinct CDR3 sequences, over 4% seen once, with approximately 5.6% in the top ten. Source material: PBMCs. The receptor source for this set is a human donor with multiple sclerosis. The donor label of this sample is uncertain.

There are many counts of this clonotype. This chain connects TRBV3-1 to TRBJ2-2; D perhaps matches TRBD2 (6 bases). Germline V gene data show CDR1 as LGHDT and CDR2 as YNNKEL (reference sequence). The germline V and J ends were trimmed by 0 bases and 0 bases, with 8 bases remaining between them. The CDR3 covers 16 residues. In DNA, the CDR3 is TGTGCCAGCAGCCAAGATTGGGGGGCGAACACCGGGGAGCTGTTTTTT. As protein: CASSQDWGANTGELFF.

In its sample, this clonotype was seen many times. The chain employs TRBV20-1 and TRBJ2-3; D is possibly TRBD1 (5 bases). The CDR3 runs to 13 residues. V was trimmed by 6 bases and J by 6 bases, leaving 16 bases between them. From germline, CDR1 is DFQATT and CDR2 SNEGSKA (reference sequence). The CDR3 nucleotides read TGCAGTGCCCCAGGGCAGCCATGGGATACGCAGTATTTT. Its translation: CSAPGQPWDTQYF.

The CDR3 loop reads CASSPRQGTSYEQYF. For the CDR3, the DNA is TGTGCCAGCAGCCCCCGGCAGGGGACCTCCTACGAGCAGTACTTC. The chain carries TRBV4-2 and TRBJ2-7; D might be TRBD1 (6 bases). V lost 4 bases to trimming and J lost 0 bases, with 13 bases between them. CDR3 length: 15 amino acids. The germline gives CDR1 LGHNA, CDR2 YNFKEQ.

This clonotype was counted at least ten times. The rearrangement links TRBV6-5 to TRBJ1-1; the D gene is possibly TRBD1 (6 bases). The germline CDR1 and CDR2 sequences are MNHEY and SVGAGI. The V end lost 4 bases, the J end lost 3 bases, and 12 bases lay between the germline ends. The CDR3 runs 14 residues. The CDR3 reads CASSSRDKHTEAFF. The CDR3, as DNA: TGTGCCAGCAGTTCCCGGGACAAACACACTGAAGCTTTCTTT.

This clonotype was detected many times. The CDR3 sequence is CSVEPGKTNYGYTF. The CDR3, as DNA: TGCAGCGTTGAACCAGGGAAAACCAACTATGGCTACACCTTC. The V call is TRBV29-1, the J call TRBJ1-2; possibly TRBD1 for D (5 bases). The CDR3 sequence is 14 residues long. Germline lookup yields CDR1 SQVTM and CDR2 ANQGSEA. The germline V and J ends were trimmed by 2 bases and 2 bases, with 12 bases remaining between them.

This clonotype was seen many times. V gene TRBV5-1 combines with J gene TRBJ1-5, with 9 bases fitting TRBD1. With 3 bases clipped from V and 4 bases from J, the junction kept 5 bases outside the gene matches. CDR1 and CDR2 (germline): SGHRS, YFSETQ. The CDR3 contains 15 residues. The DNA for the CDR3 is TGCGCCAGCAGCTCCGGGACAGGGAGGAATCAGCCCCAGCATTTT. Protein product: CASSSGTGRNQPQHF.

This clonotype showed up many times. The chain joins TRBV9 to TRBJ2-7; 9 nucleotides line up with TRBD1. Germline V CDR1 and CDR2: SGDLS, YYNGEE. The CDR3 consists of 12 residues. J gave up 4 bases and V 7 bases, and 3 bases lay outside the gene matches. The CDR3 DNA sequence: TGTGCCAGCGGGGACAGGGAATACGAGCAGTACTTC. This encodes CASGDREYEQYF.

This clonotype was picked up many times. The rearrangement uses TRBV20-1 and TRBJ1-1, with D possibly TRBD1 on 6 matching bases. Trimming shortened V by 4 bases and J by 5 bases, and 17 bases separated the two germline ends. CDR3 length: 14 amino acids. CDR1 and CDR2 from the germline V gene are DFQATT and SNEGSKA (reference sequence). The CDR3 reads CSAKDSLSYTEAFF. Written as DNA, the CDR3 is TGCAGTGCTAAGGACAGTCTTTCCTATACTGAAGCTTTCTTT.

CDR3 loop: CSAQGGTSRSGEQFF. Written as DNA, the CDR3 is TGCAGTGCCCAGGGGGGGACTAGCAGGTCTGGTGAGCAGTTCTTC. The genes are TRBV20-1 and TRBJ2-1, with 9 positions matching TRBD2. The CDR3 has 15 amino acids. The V gene's germline CDR1 is DFQATT and CDR2 SNEGSKA (reference sequence). Trimming cost V 6 bases and J 9 bases; bases outside gene matches: 15.

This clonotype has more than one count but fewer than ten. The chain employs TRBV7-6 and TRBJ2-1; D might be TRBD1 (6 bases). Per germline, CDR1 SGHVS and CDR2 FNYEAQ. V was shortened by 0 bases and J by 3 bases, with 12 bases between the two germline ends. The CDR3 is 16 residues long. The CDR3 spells CASSLALGQLYNEQFF. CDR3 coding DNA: TGTGCCAGCAGCTTAGCGTTGGGACAACTCTACAATGAGCAGTTCTTC.

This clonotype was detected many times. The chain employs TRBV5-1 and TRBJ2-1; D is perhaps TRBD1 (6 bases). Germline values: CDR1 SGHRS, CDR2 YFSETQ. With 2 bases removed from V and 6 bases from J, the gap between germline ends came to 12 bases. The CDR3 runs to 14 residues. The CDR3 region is CASSLNREINEQFF. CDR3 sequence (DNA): TGCGCCAGCAGCTTAAACAGGGAGATCAATGAGCAGTTCTTC.

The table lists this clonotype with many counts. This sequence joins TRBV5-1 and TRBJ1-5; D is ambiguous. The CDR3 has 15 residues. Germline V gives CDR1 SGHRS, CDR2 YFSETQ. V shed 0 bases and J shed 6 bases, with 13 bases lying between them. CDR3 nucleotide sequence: TGCGCCAGCAGCTTGGGGTTGGAAGGAGGTCAGCCCCAGCATTTT. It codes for CASSLGLEGGQPQHF.

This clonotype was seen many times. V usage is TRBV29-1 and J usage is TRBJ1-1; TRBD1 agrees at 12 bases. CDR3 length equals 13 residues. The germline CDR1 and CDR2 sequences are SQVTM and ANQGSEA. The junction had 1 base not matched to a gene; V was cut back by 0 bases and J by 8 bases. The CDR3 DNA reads TGCAGCGTTGAAGATGGGACAGGGGGCGAAGCTTTCTTT. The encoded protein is CSVEDGTGGEAFF. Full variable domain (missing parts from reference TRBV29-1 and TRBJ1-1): SAVISQKPSRDICQRGTSLTIQCQVDSQVTMMFWYRQQPGQSLTLIATANQGSEATYESGFVIDKFPISRPNLTFSTLTVSNMSPEDSSIYLCSVEDGTGGEAFFGQGTRLTVV.